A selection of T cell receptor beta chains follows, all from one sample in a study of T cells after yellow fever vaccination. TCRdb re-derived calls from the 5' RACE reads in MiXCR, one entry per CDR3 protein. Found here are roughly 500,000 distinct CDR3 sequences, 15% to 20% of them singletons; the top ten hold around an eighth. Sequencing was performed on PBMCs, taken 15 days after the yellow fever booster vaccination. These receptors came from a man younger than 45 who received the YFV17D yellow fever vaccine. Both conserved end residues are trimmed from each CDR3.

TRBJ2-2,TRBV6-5,ASSWGRDTGELF
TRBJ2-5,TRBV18,ASSPHHRGGETQY
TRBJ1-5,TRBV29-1,SVQGSDQPQH
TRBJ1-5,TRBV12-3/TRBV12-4,ASRTGKESNQPQH
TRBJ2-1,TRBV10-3,AMGEAPGSSYNEQF
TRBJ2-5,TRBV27,ASRDLMEETQY
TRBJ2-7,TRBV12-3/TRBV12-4,ASTLLAGSHEQY
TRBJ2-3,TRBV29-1,SASPTGVWDTQY
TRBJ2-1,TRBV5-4,ASSLSAGASNEQF
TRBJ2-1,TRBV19,ASSIAGGEYNEQF
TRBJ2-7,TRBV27,ASRPVGESWEQY
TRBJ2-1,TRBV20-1,SARKSGTGGDEQF
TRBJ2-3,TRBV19,ASSPLAGGLADTQY
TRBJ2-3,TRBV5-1,ASSLDGTNTDTQY
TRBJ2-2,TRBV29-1,SASGGGFDTGELF
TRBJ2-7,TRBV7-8,ASSPFRDRGSEQY
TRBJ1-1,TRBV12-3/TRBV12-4,ASSLDEQARAF
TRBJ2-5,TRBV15,ATSRESETQY
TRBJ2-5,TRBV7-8,ASRWPGYGETQY
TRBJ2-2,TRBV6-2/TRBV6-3,ASNLGLAGGPGTGELF
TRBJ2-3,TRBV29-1,SVEQGDTQY
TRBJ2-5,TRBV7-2,ASSPPSGRLETQY
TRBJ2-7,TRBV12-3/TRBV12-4,ASSTGLAFYEQY
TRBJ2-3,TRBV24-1,ATSDPRQGAGTDTQY
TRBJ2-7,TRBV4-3,ASSPRGGSEQY
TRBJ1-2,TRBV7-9,ASTPAGFDGYT
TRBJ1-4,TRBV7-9,ASSAGSGGEKLF
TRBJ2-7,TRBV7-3,ASRSGQESYEQY
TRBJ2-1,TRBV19,ASSIIADPYNEQF